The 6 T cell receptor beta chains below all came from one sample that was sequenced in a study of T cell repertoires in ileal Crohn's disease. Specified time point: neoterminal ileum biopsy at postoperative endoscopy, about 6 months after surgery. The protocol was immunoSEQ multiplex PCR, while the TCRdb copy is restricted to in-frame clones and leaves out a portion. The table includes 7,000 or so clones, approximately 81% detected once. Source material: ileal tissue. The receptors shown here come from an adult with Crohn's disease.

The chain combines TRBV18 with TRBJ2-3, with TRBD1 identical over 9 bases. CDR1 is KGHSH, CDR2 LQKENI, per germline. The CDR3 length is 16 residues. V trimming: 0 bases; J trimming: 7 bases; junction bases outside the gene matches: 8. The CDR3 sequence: CASSPPTTGGTNTQYF. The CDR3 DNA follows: TGTGCCAGCTCACCACCGACGACAGGGGGTACGAATACGCAGTATTTT.

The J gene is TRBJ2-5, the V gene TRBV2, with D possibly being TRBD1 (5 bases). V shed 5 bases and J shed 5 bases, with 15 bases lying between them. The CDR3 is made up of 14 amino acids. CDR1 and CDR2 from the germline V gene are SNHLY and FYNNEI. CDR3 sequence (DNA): TGTGCCAGCAGTCCCAGGGTTCGGCAGGAGACCCAGTACTTC. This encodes CASSPRVRQETQYF.

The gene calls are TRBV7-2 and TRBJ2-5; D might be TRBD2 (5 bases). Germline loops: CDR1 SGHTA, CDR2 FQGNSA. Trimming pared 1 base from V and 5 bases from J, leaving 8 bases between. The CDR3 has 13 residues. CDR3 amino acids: CASSLGGSETQYF. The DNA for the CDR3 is TGTGCCAGCAGCTTAGGTGGGAGCGAGACCCAGTACTTC.

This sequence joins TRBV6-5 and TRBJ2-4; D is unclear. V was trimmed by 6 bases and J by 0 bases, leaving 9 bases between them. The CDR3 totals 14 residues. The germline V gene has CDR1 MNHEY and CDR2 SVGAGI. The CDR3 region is CASSESVAKNIQYF. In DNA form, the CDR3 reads TGTGCCAGCAGCGAGAGCGTAGCCAAAAACATTCAGTACTTC.

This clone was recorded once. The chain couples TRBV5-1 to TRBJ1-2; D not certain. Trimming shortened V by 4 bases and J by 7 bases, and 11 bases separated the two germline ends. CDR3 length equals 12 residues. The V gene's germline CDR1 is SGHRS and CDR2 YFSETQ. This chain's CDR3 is CASSPGEPGYTF. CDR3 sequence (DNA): TGCGCCAGCAGCCCCGGGGAGCCTGGCTACACCTTC.

The CDR3 here is CASSSPGDETQYF. The CDR3 nucleotides read TGTGCCAGCAGCTCCCCCGGAGATGAGACCCAGTACTTC. The chain couples TRBV5-4 to TRBJ2-5; D unclear. The CDR3 loop spans 13 amino acids. V was trimmed by 3 bases and J by 5 bases, leaving 11 bases between them. Per the germline V gene, CDR1 is SGHNT and CDR2 is YYREEE (reference sequence). Full variable domain (rest looked up from reference TRBV5-4 and TRBJ2-5): ETGVTQSPTHLIKTRGQQVTLRCSSQSGHNTVSWYQQALGQGPQFIFQYYREEENGRGNFPPRFSGLQFPNYSSELNVNALELDDSALYLCASSSPGDETQYFGPGTRLLVL.